This T cell receptor beta chain was obtained from a study of cytomegalovirus exposure and HLA in healthy donors (TCRdb year 2017). The study in broad terms: According to an earlier analysis of several hundred of the donors, 200 million or so T cells yielded 120 million or so unique TCR beta sequences and 276 Gb of sequence data. An early release covering 550 to 650 HLA-typed donors comprised about 300 gigabases of sequencing data and around 80 million unique TCR sequences. Of the 350 to 450 genotyped donors, 81% were placed in the genetic ancestry cluster associated with self-reported Caucasian donors. The aim of the study was to test whether cataloging public T cell receptors could identify signatures of past pathogen exposure. The T cell repertoires of about 700 subjects were profiled by immunosequencing and related to cytomegalovirus serostatus. A separate validation cohort of 100 to 150 different subjects was used in addition to the roughly 700-subject first cohort. The study combined high-throughput TCR immunosequencing, statistical association of individual TCRs with disease status, and machine learning to predict cytomegalovirus infection status. In a later analysis, previously published TCR beta repertoires from some 640 donors were re-analyzed and high-resolution HLA genotyping was added so that TCR occurrence patterns could be studied. Rather than drawing on any new phenotypic data, the later analysis identified candidate immune exposures from TCR beta sequences and the way those sequences occurred across donors. To decide whether each TCR beta V gene segment behaved as functional or pseudogenic, an earlier analysis of some 570 of the donors relied on high-throughput TCR beta sequencing. Donor age, sex, ethnicity and CMV serostatus were compiled together with the repertoire data. In a later genetic analysis, genome-wide SNP genotypes for about 65% of the roughly 670 donors were used, and that subset was treated as a discovery cohort. All discovery cohort repertoires had been generated using a single sequencing platform. Both class I and class II loci were covered by HLA typing, at four-digit resolution. Typing coverage differed by locus: A, B, C, DRB1 and DQB1 were typed in roughly 620-640 donors, DQA1 in about 500, DPA1 in 600 to 610, and DPB1 in approximately 450. Four or five DR-DQ haplotypes were handled as single units for association and clustering, since linkage in the cohort was strong. Among almost 400 genotyped donors of the cohort, an average of approximately 240,000 unique TCR beta nucleotide sequences were sequenced per donor, around a sixth of them non-productive. Overall study results and their limits: In vitro tests confirmed that a few of the cytomegalovirus-associated TCR beta chains recognize cytomegalovirus antigens. Because HLA typing was missing for some donors at each locus, association tests included only the typed subset. Linkage disequilibrium might explain the correlated functional status among segregating V segments, but an unknown experimental factor could not be ruled out. Immune exposure information for the cohort was limited to CMV serostatus. In the study, around 150 TCR beta chains were listed as associated with cytomegalovirus. In a later analysis, HLA-associated TCR beta chains were found to be more clonally expanded and to have lower generation probabilities than equally common non-associated chains. A cluster of highly shared sequence variants was judged likely to represent a technical artifact of the sequencing pipeline. Across donors, most TCR sequences were observed very rarely, whereas some public TCRs were present in many individuals. Some IMGT-functional V segments, including TRBV6-2 and TRBV6-3, could not be distinguished by the 87-base-pair reads and were therefore excluded. At a false discovery rate of 0.05, a later analysis linked around 17,000 TCR beta sequences to specific HLA alleles. According to a later analysis, parvovirus B19, influenza, CMV and Epstein-Barr virus appeared linked to several top co-occurrence clusters. Because counts were too low, about 18 rarely observed V segments, including chromosome 9 orphons, were excluded from the earlier analysis of 587 of the donors. A further reported finding was that TCR beta sequences accurately predicted the HLA-A and HLA-B alleles for most subjects in the first cohort. In a later analysis, most CMV-associated TCR beta chains were found to appear HLA-restricted, with HLA associations seemingly driven largely by CMV exposure. The presence/absence analyses assumed that sequencing depth was roughly uniform across donors, and that assumption may not be true. In a later analysis, TCR association rates were found to vary across HLA loci, with the most associated TCRs seen for DRB1 alleles and the fewest for HLA-C alleles. A later genetic analysis reported fewer N-insertions in productive TCRs among donors in an Asian-associated ancestry cluster than the 666-donor mean. Assigning TCR associations to individual alleles was difficult when HLA alleles, especially DR and DQ, strongly co-occurred. Cytomegalovirus status was reported to be diagnosed by the classifier with high specificity and sensitivity in both the original and validation cohorts. A later genetic analysis associated a missense DCLRE1C variant with V-gene and J-gene trimming of TCR beta chains, and an independent cohort replicated the association. In an earlier analysis of 500 to 650 of the donors, most TCR beta V segments appeared in productive rearrangements about 87% or about 30% of the time, broadly matching IMGT annotations. The authors suggested that the approach could potentially be generalized to other disease states and immunological phenotypes. In this cohort, only TCR beta chains were sequenced, and detectable features were limited by the absence of alpha or paired-chain data.

Turning to this clone: The specificity of this receptor is unknown.

To prepare the library, the immunoSEQ multiplex PCR assay was applied. For the multiplex PCR, a mixture combining 60 forward primers for TCR Vbeta segments and 13 reverse primers for TCR Jbeta segments was used. The CDR3 region of rearranged TCR beta genes was amplified from genomic DNA with a multiplex PCR assay. The amplified TCR beta libraries were sequenced on the Illumina HiSeq System as 87-base-pair reads. The paper's processing steps were these. Across the 670 or so repertoires, a later analysis counted 78 million or so unique TCR beta chains, around 10 million of which were shared by at least two donors. Raw reads were error-corrected and collapsed into unique sequences by a nearest-neighbor algorithm in which closely related sequences were merged to remove PCR and sequencing errors. To assign V, D and J gene segments, CDR3 sequences were aligned to IMGT reference sequences. For a sequence to be retained, a match of at least six nucleotides was required to both a V gene segment and a J gene segment. A rearrangement was called productive if the CDR3 had no stop codons and remained in frame with V and J, and every other rearrangement was called non-productive. CDR3 was defined by IMGT convention, running from the second conserved V-encoded cysteine to the conserved J-encoded phenylalanine. The earlier analysis of around 640 of the donors excluded sequences that lacked an unambiguous match to a single V gene segment. An earlier analysis of a few hundred of the donors called V segments functional above 56.7% productive rearrangements and segregating when the between-donor standard deviation exceeded 5%. A statistical classification framework was developed to diagnose cytomegalovirus status using the catalog of TCR beta chain sequences. V and J gene assignment, in a later analysis, came from comparing TCR nucleotide sequences with IMGT/GENE-DB human TR gene sequences. The TCRdist pipeline was used in a later analysis to assign CDR3 sequences and most-parsimonious VDJ recombination scenarios. In a later analysis, each TCR beta chain was defined by its CDR3 amino acid sequence together with its V-gene family, and reads without a unique V-gene family were excluded. A later analysis removed 450 to 600 highly shared, low-generation-probability nucleotide sequences to deal with suspected cross-contamination and a sequencing artifact. In a later analysis, a clonal expansion index for each public chain was calculated from normalized within-repertoire ranks of inferred template counts. In a later analysis, generation probabilities were computed using a VDJ recombination model fitted to out-of-frame rearrangements, and the results were checked against IGoR. A later analysis scored TCR-TCR, TCR-HLA and TCR-CMV co-occurrence with hypergeometric tests, applying a repertoire-size bias correction to TCR pairs. False discovery rates were estimated in a later analysis by permuting HLA or CMV assignments 20 times. A later analysis grouped co-occurring TCRs with DBSCAN, adding TCRdist sequence similarity when clustering within HLA-allele-positive subsets. Repertoires with fewer than 30,000 or more than 120,000 public chains were left out of co-occurrence clustering, as were about 5 repertoires with anomalous nucleotide sharing. TCRdb took over this immuneACCESS table, retaining in-frame rearrangements with V and J assigned. Such tables are incomplete; in checked studies, under half of the missing clones stem from an unresolved V gene, and the remainder is unexplained. The V and J calls and clone size are taken from that table; D and trimming were inferred from the DNA. The table of this sample itemizes under 200,000 clones. The ten largest account for 0.65% to 0.9% of the sample.

Relative to germline, V is missing 6 bases and J is missing 6 bases, with 12 bases of the junction outside any gene match. Sequences SNHLY (CDR1) and FYNNEI (CDR2) are obtained from the germline V gene. The CDR3 runs 15 amino acids, cysteine and phenylalanine included. Just CDR3 DNA is preserved here, 45 bases in frame from base 1. The cohort consisted of 600 to 750 healthy bone marrow donors. Cohort members were all nominally healthy when sampled, although unrecorded immune exposures were likely present. The donor tested CMV seropositive, placing the donor among the approximately 310 seropositive members of the cohort. A peripheral blood sample was collected from each donor, and TCR beta sequencing was performed on peripheral blood mononuclear cells. Genomic DNA extraction from the blood cell samples was performed with the Qiagen DNeasy Blood Extraction Kit.

The sample taken for sequencing was PBMCs. The clonotype was recovered from a woman aged 18-29 years in good health and CMV-seropositive. The sequence links TRBV2 to TRBJ2-7, and TRBD2 matches 9 of the central bases. The CDR3 loop reads CASRNSGGHSSEQYF. Read as DNA, the sequence is TGTGCCAGCAGGAATAGCGGGGGACATTCTAGCGAGCAGTACTTC.